This T cell receptor beta chain was recovered during a study of CD8 T cells in ankylosing spondylitis. Study observations and caveats: Matched synovial fluid from ankylosing spondylitis patients was reported to be enriched for disease-linked clones. What appeared characteristic of ankylosing spondylitis blood was a TCR beta motif of fewer than ten highly homologous variants. Peripheral blood samples showed relatively rare disease-linked clones, and these clones were CD8+.

This clonotype was seen many times. Antigen unknown. With 3 bases removed from V and 12 bases from J, the gap between germline ends came to 13 bases. Germline V CDR1 and CDR2: SGHRS, YFSETQ. This CDR3 has 12 residues. Each CDR3 protein is one row after TCRdb ran MiXCR on the 5' RACE reads. Here the sample spans some 220,000 distinct CDR3 sequences, under 8.5% being singletons. The material sequenced was blood, either unsorted or a sorted T cell fraction (not recorded which). The receptor was derived from a female donor with ankylosing spondylitis or in good health (not recorded which). The V call is TRBV5-1, the J call TRBJ2-1; weak D call: TRBD2 (6 bases). The CDR3 sequence is CASSSEGNRQFF. CDR3 sequence (DNA): TGCGCCAGCAGCTCGGAGGGCAATCGGCAGTTCTTC.